This T cell receptor beta chain is drawn from a study of T-cell reconstitution after alpha-beta-depleted transplantation in children. V lost 7 bases and J lost 4, with 18 bases in between. The length of the CDR3 is 15 residues. Germline lookup yields CDR1 SGDLS and CDR2 YYNGEE. Preparation of the TCRbeta library used unique molecular identifiers. TCRdb reanalysed the PCR reads using MiXCR and keeps one entry per CDR3 protein. The sample consists of some 390,000 distinct CDR3 sequences, roughly 20% of them appearing once. The sequenced sample was PBMCs from the stem cell graft donor, obtained from the stem cell graft. V usage is TRBV9 and J usage is TRBJ2-1; TRBD1 is a possible D gene (6 bases). This sequence originates from a human donor who donated a stem cell graft to a child with acute myeloid leukemia. CDR3 amino acids: CASGDVPGAYNEQFF. The CDR3 DNA reads TGTGCCAGCGGGGACGTTCCAGGGGCTTACAATGAGCAGTTCTTC.